Listed here are 17 T cell receptor beta chains from one sample, sequenced in a study of blood T cell repertoires in COVID-19. The table came from immunoSEQ multiplex PCR; TCRdb's copy has only in-frame clones and leaves some out. The table shows under 100,000 clones, with roughly 80% occurring only once. Material for sequencing was peripheral blood. Receptors originate from a man of 80 years or more with active or convalescent COVID-19.

The chain employs TRBV18 and TRBJ1-1, with no clear D. CDR3 length: 13 residues. Trimming shortened V by 6 bases and J by 3 bases, and 11 bases separated the two germline ends. Germline V gene sequence: CDR1 KGHSH, CDR2 LQKENI. The CDR3 here is CASSPTRDTEAFF. The CDR3 coding sequence is TGTGCCAGCTCCCCGACCCGGGACACTGAAGCTTTCTTT.

Remarks on this clone: The junction differs from germline at one of its ends, possibly a read error. The J gene is TRBJ1-1, the V gene TRBV27; 9 nucleotides line up with TRBD1. This CDR3 is built from 16 residues. The germline V gene has CDR1 MNHEY and CDR2 SMNVEV (reference sequence). The CDR3, as DNA: TGTGCCAGCAATTGGACAGGGGCACATCCGAAAGCTTCGGCACACTTT. Its protein is CASNWTGAHPKASAHF.

The V gene is TRBV7-3, the J gene TRBJ2-1; 9 bases agree with TRBD1. The CDR3 is made up of 14 amino acids. The ends lost 5 bases at V and 10 bases at J; junction bases unmatched: 9. The germline CDR1 and CDR2 sequences are SGHTA and FQGTGA. The CDR3 DNA follows: TGTGCCAGCAGCCTCTGGACAGGGGCGGAGGAGCAGTTCTTC. It encodes CASSLWTGAEEQFF.

This chain uses TRBV9 with TRBJ2-5; D is perhaps TRBD2 (5 bases). The germline V gene has CDR1 SGDLS and CDR2 YYNGEE. The CDR3 spans 14 residues. Trimming took off 2 bases at V and 0 bases at J, with 8 bases between the two ends. Here the CDR3 DNA reads TGTGCCAGCAGCGTTTCCGGGAACCAAGAGACCCAGTACTTC. Translated: CASSVSGNQETQYF.

The chain links TRBV7-2 to TRBJ1-5, with D possibly matching TRBD1 (5 bases). The CDR3 runs 15 residues. V lost 3 bases and J 2 bases, leaving 11 bases between the germline ends. The germline CDR1 and CDR2 sequences are SGHTA and FQGNSA. This CDR3 is CASSLRGGGNQPQHF. The CDR3 DNA is TGTGCCAGCAGCTTGAGGGGAGGGGGCAATCAGCCCCAGCATTTT.

V is TRBV5-4 and J is TRBJ1-4, with 10 bases matching TRBD1. The length of the CDR3 is 14 residues. CDR1 is SGHNT, CDR2 YYREEE, per germline (reference sequence). J was trimmed by 8 bases and V by 4 bases; bases with no gene match: 5. The CDR3 DNA reads TGTGCCAGCAGCCCAGGGACAGGGGCGGAAAAACTGTTTTTT. Residues: CASSPGTGAEKLFF.

The genes are TRBV3-1 (or the pseudogene TRBV3-2) and TRBJ1-2, with no clear D. This CDR3 is 11 amino acids long. Germline V gene data show CDR1 as LGHDT and CDR2 as YNNKEL (reference sequence). Trimming shortened V by 0 bases and J by 8 bases, and 4 bases separated the two germline ends. The chain's CDR3 is CASSQERGYTF. In nucleotides, the CDR3 is TGTGCCAGCAGCCAAGAGCGGGGCTACACCTTC.

The CDR3 reads CASSLSGTGVETQYF. The CDR3 DNA reads as TGTGCCAGCAGCTTAAGCGGGACAGGGGTCGAGACCCAGTACTTC. This rearrangement joins TRBV7-3 to TRBJ2-5, with 10 bases lining up with TRBD1. Unmatched junction bases numbered 4, after V lost 1 base and J lost 5 bases. The CDR3 covers 15 residues. CDR1 is SGHTA, CDR2 FQGTGA, per germline.

The chain carries TRBV6-6 and TRBJ1-3; TRBD1 is a possible D gene (5 bases). This CDR3 comprises 14 residues. Germline-derived CDR1 and CDR2 are MNHNY and SVGAGI (reference sequence). V was clipped by 5 bases and J by 5 bases, with 13 bases between them. The CDR3 loop reads CASSTLGGRNTIYF. CDR3 sequence (DNA): TGTGCCAGCAGTACCCTGGGGGGTAGAAACACCATATATTTT.

The chain couples TRBV3-1 (or the pseudogene TRBV3-2) to TRBJ1-5; no definite D call. Germline V gene data show CDR1 as LGHDT and CDR2 as YNNKEL (reference sequence). This CDR3 contains 15 residues. Between the trimmed V and J ends, which lost 0 bases and 3 bases, there was a span of 9 bases. The CDR3 is CASSQDWRANQPQHF. CDR3 bases: TGTGCCAGCAGCCAAGATTGGAGGGCCAATCAGCCCCAGCATTTT.

This chain connects TRBV29-1 to TRBJ1-1, with 8 bases aligning to TRBD1. The CDR3 length is 14 residues. V was pared by 6 bases and J by 0 bases, with 6 bases of the junction left unmatched. Germline values: CDR1 SQVTM, CDR2 ANQGSEA. The CDR3 loop reads CSVTGGGMNTEAFF. CDR3 nucleotides: TGCAGCGTCACAGGGGGAGGGATGAACACTGAAGCTTTCTTT.

The chain links TRBV9 to TRBJ2-7, with TRBD2 identical over 7 bases. V trimming: 3 bases; J trimming: 0 bases; junction bases outside the gene matches: 0. The CDR3 length is 13 residues. Germline assignment: CDR1 SGDLS and CDR2 YYNGEE. CDR3 residues: CASSASGSYEQYF. The CDR3 DNA follows: TGTGCCAGCAGCGCTAGCGGCTCCTACGAGCAGTACTTC. The variable domain in full, completed from reference TRBV9 and TRBJ2-7, reads DSGVTQTPKHLITATGQRVTLRCSPRSGDLSVYWYQQSLDQGLQFLIQYYNGEERAKGNILERFSAQQFPDLHSELNLSSLELGDSALYFCASSASGSYEQYFGPGTRLTVT.

This clone was picked up one time. This chain uses TRBV28 with TRBJ2-7, with D perhaps TRBD2 (5 bases). Germline V gene sequence: CDR1 MDHEN, CDR2 SYDVKM. CDR3 length equals 12 residues. V lost 7 bases and J 3 bases, leaving 10 bases between the germline ends. Written as DNA, the CDR3 is TGTGCCAGCACCTTCCGGGGCTACGAGCAGTACTTC. Residues: CASTFRGYEQYF.

V is TRBV28 and J is TRBJ1-3, with 9 nucleotides matching TRBD1. V lost 10 bases to trimming and J lost 5 bases; unmatched junction nucleotides: 12. Germline V gene data show CDR1 as MDHEN and CDR2 as SYDVKM. This CDR3 contains 15 residues. CDR3 bases: TGTGCCACTCTACAGGGGGCGAGGACCCGAAACACCATATATTTT. It codes for CATLQGARTRNTIYF.

The J gene is TRBJ2-2, the V gene TRBV5-5, with 7 nucleotides matching TRBD1. CDR3 length equals 16 residues. CDR1 and CDR2 from the germline V gene are SGHKS and YYEKEE (reference sequence). J gave up 4 bases and V 4 bases, and 10 bases lay outside the gene matches. CDR3 protein: CASSIIDRAGTGELFF. The CDR3 DNA is TGTGCCAGCAGCATAATCGACAGGGCGGGCACCGGGGAGCTGTTTTTT.

The CDR3 reads CASSQDTLGVTDTQYF. In nucleotides, the CDR3 is TGTGCCAGCAGCCAAGATACCCTCGGGGTGACAGATACGCAGTATTTT. V gene TRBV14 combines with J gene TRBJ2-3, with D possibly being TRBD2 (5 bases). Germline values: CDR1 SGHDN, CDR2 FVKESK. The CDR3 is 16 residues long. The V end was cut by 0 bases, the J end by 3 bases, with 13 bases between.

V gene TRBV7-9 combines with J gene TRBJ1-3; D not resolved. Trimming removed 2 bases at V and 0 bases at J, with 17 bases between. The germline V gene has CDR1 SEHNR and CDR2 FQNEAQ (reference sequence). This CDR3 region has 18 residues. The CDR3 sequence: CASSLTPSRLSSGNTIYF. In nucleotides, the CDR3 is TGTGCCAGCAGCTTAACCCCGAGCAGGCTGAGCTCTGGAAACACCATATATTTT.